This TCR beta chain was sequenced in a study of blood T cells in healthy people across ages. The CDR3 runs 15 residues. Germline assignment: CDR1 SEHNR and CDR2 FQNEAQ (reference sequence). Trimming left V 1 base short and J 5 bases short, with 14 bases between. Using a J-beta primer mix together with a sample-barcoded 5' primer, a second PCR was run for about 6 to 12 cycles. Every cDNA was tagged by a template-switch adaptor with 12 random nucleotides. Per-sample output comprised a minimum of 2.5 million paired-end reads containing CDR3. TCRdb analysed the 5' RACE reads with MiXCR anew, one entry per CDR3 protein. The table includes 1,300,000 or so distinct CDR3 sequences, around 55% detected once. In terms of origin and age, donors were healthy Caucasian individuals from Russia aged roughly 6 to 100. Total RNA, at least 5.5 micrograms per sample, came from PBMCs.

This clonotype was obtained from a man between 18 and 29 years old in good health. The chain links TRBV7-9 to TRBJ1-1; TRBD1 might be the D (6 bases). The sample consisted of blood. DNA for the CDR3: TGTGCCAGCAGCTTAGTCGGGGGCGCGGGAACTGAAGCTTTCTTT. The encoded protein is CASSLVGGAGTEAFF.